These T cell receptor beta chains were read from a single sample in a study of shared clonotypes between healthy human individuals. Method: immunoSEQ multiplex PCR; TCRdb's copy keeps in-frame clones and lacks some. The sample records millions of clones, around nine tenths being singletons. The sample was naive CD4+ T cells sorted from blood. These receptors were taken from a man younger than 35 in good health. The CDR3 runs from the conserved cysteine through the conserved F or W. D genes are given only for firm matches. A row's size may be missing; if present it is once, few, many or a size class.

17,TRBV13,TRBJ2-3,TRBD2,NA,TGTGCCAGCAGCCCGCGGACTAGCGGGGGGGTAGCAGATACGCAGTATTTT,CASSPRTSGGVADTQYF
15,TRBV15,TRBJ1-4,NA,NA,TGTGCCACCAGCAGGGGCGTCGGGGTGCGGGAAAAACTGTTTTTT,CATSRGVGVREKLFF
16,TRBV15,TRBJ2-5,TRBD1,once,TGTGCCACCAGCGGATGGGGACAGGGTATGGAAGAGACCCAGTACTTC,CATSGWGQGMEETQYF
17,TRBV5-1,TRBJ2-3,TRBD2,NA,TGCGCCAGCAGCTTGGGGGCGGTTAGCGGGGGAACAGATACGCAGTATTTT,CASSLGAVSGGTDTQYF
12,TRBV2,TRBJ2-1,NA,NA,TGTGCCAACGCGGAACAGGGAAATGAGCAGTTCTTC,CANAEQGNEQFF
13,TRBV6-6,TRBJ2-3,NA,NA,TGTGCCAGCAGTTACGGGGCAACAGATACGCAGTATTTT,CASSYGATDTQYF
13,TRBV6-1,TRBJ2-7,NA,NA,TGTGCCAGCAGTGAAACACGCAGGGGCGAGCAGTACTTC,CASSETRRGEQYF
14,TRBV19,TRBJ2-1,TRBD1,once,TGTGCCAGTACCTCTGGCGACAGGGTGTGGAAGCAGTTCTTC,CASTSGDRVWKQFF
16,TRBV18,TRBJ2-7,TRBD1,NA,TGTGCCAGCTCGCTATCCAGACAGGGAAGCTCCTACGAGCAGTACTTC,CASSLSRQGSSYEQYF
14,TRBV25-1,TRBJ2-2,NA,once,TGTGCCAGCAGTGAATACAGTTCCACCGGGGAGCTGTTTTTT,CASSEYSSTGELFF
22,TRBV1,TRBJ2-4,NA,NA,TGCACCAGCAGCCACTCGTCCGCTATGACTAGCGGGAGGGCCCTAGACAAAAACATTCAGTACTTC,CTSSHSSAMTSGRALDKNIQYF
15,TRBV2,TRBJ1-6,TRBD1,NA,TGTGCCAGCAGCGAAACGGGGACAGGGGTTTCACCCCTCCACTTT,CASSETGTGVSPLHF
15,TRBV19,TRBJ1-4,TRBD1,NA,TGTGCCAGTAGTATAGGCGGGACAGGGATCGAAAAACTGTTTTTT,CASSIGGTGIEKLFF
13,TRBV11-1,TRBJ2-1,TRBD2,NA,TGTGCCAGCAGCTTAATTTCGACTAGCCCGACGTTCTTC,CASSLISTSPTFF
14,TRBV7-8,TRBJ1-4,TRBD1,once,TGTGCCAGCAGCTTAGAACGACAGGGGATGAAACTGTTTTTT,CASSLERQGMKLFF
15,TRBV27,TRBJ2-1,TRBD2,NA,TGTGCCAGCAGAGACCTAGCGGGAGTGGGCAATGAGCAGTTCTTC,CASRDLAGVGNEQFF
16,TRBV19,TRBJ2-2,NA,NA,TGTGCCAGTAGTAGAAGGGCAGGAAGCAACACCGGGGAGCTGTTTTTT,CASSRRAGSNTGELFF
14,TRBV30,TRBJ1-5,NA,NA,TGTGCCTGGAGCGAGGGGGATAGCAATCAGCCCCAGCATTTT,CAWSEGDSNQPQHF
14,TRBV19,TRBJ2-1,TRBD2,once,TGTGCCAGTATCGGGGGGGCCTGGGGCAATGAGCAGTTCTTC,CASIGGAWGNEQFF
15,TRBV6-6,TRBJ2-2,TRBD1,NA,TGTGCCAGCAGTTACGGACAGGGGTTCTCCGGGGAGCTGTTTTTT,CASSYGQGFSGELFF
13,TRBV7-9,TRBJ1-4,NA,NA,TGTGCCAGCAGCAGGGGGATCAATGAAAAACTGTTTTTT,CASSRGINEKLFF
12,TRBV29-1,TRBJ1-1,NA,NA,TGCAGCGTTGAGACCCTGAACACTGAAGCTTTCTTT,CSVETLNTEAFF
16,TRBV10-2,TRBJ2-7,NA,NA,TGCGCCAGCAGTGAGTCGGGACCCCTTAACTCCTACGAGCAGTACTTC,CASSESGPLNSYEQYF
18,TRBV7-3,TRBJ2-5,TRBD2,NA,TGTGCCAGCAGCCCCCAACCCCTCGGGAGCGGGGCCAGAGAGACCCAGTACTTC,CASSPQPLGSGARETQYF
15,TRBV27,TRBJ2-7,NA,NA,TGTGCCAGCAGTTTAAGCCTTATTACCGCCTACGAGCAGTACTTC,CASSLSLITAYEQYF
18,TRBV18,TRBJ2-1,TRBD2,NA,TGTGCCAGCTCACCACCGAGGCTAGCGGGGGGCCAATACAATGAGCAGTTCTTC,CASSPPRLAGGQYNEQFF
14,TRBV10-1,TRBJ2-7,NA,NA,TGCGCCAGCAGGGGTGGGGCGGACGTGAACGAGCAGTACTTC,CASRGGADVNEQYF
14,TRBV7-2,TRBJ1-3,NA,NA,TGTGCCAGCAGCTCTCGGTGGTCTGGAAACACCATATATTTT,CASSSRWSGNTIYF
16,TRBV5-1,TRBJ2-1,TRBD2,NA,TGCGCCAGCAGCTTGATTGCCCTAGCGGGGCACAATGAGCAGTTCTTC,CASSLIALAGHNEQFF
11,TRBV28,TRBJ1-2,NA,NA,TGTGCCAGCAGTTCAAACAGGGTTAGCACCTTC,CASSSNRVSTF
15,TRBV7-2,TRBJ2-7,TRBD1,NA,TGTGCCAGCAGTCTCCAGACAGGGGGTTCCTACGAGCAGTACTTC,CASSLQTGGSYEQYF
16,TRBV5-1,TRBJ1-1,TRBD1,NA,TGCGCCAGCAGCTTTTCGACAGGGACCATGAACACTGAAGCTTTCTTT,CASSFSTGTMNTEAFF
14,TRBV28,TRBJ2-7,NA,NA,TGTGCCAGCAGTGCCCCTTTTTCCGTTTACGAGCAGTACTTC,CASSAPFSVYEQYF
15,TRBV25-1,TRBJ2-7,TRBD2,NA,TGTGCCAGCAGTGATAGCGGGAGGGCCAATTACGAGCAGTACTTC,CASSDSGRANYEQYF
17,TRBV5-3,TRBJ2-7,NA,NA,TGTGCCAGAAGCTTGGACTCGCCCGGACCGCGCACCTACGAGCAGTACTTC,CARSLDSPGPRTYEQYF
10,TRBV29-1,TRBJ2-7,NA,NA,TGCAGCGTTGGACCTGACGAGCAGTACTTC,CSVGPDEQYF
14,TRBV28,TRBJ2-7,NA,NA,TGTGCCAGCACCCCTTCGGGCGGTCTTTACGAGCAGTACTTC,CASTPSGGLYEQYF
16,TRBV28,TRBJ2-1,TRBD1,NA,TGTGCCAGCAGTTCCTCTACAGGGGCCCCCTACAATGAGCAGTTCTTC,CASSSSTGAPYNEQFF
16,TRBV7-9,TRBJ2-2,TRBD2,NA,TGTGCCAGCAGCCCTCGACTAGCGGCGAACACCGGGGAGCTGTTTTTT,CASSPRLAANTGELFF
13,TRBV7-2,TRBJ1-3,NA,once,TGTGCCAGCAGCTCTGGACCTGGAAACACCATATATTTT,CASSSGPGNTIYF
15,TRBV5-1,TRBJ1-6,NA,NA,TGCGCCAGCAGCTTGGAGAACAGGGAAAATTCACCCCTCCACTTT,CASSLENRENSPLHF
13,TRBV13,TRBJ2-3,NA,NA,TGTGCCAGCAGCCAAGGGGGGTCAGATACGCAGTATTTT,CASSQGGSDTQYF
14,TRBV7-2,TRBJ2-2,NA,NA,TGTGCCAGCAGCTTTTCCCCGAACACCGGGGAGCTGTTTTTT,CASSFSPNTGELFF
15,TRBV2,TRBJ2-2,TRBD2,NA,TGTGCCAGCAGACAACTAGCGAATTTACCCGGGGAGCTGTTTTTT,CASRQLANLPGELFF
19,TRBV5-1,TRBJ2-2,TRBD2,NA,TGCGCCAGCAGCTTGTACCCGACTAGCGGGAGCTCTAGCACCGGGGAGCTGTTTTTT,CASSLYPTSGSSSTGELFF
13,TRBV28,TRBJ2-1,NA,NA,TGTGCCACTAAGGGGCGGACTTACAATGAGCAGTTCTTC,CATKGRTYNEQFF
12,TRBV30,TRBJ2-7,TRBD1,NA,TGTGCCTGGTCCGGGACAGGCTACGAGCAGTACTTC,CAWSGTGYEQYF
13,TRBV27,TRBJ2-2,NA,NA,TGTGCCAGCAGTTTGACCCAAACCGGGGAGCTGTTTTTT,CASSLTQTGELFF
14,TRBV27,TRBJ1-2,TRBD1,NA,TGTGCCAGCAGGAACAGGGGGCGAGCCGATGGCTACACCTTC,CASRNRGRADGYTF
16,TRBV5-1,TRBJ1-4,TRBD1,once,TGCGCCAGCAGCCCGGCCCCAGGGGGCGCGGGTGAAAAACTGTTTTTT,CASSPAPGGAGEKLFF
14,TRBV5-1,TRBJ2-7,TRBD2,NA,TGCGCCAGTGGGTTAGCGGGGAGCTCCTACGAGCAGTACTTC,CASGLAGSSYEQYF
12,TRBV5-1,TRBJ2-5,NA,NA,TGCGCCAGCTTCACTAGGGAAGAGACCCAGTACTTC,CASFTREETQYF
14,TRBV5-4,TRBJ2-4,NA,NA,TGTGCCAGCAGCTTATCCCGGGACAACAACATTCAGTACTTC,CASSLSRDNNIQYF